The entry below describes one TCR beta chain. Its target antigen remains unknown. No much larger clone is present one base from it, and per-base qualities are unavailable. The study excluded patients with uncontrolled infections, other autoimmune diseases, pregnancy or lactation. Diagnoses relied on clinical symptoms, serum thyroxine and TRAb, thyroid ultrasound and orbital computed tomography. Trizol reagent was used to extract total RNA, and RNA quality was then checked on an Agilent 2100 Bioanalyzer. This sample was included in a study of T cells in Graves' hyperthyroidism and ophthalmopathy (dated by TCRdb to the late 2010s). Concerning the study at large: A discovery cohort of 95 to 100 patients, roughly 45 with Graves' ophthalmopathy and about 58 with stable Graves' hyperthyroidism, was used to find distinguishing TCR V-J signatures. Once sampling was done, hyperthyroidism patients were given methimazole at a starting dose of 30 mg daily, whereas ophthalmopathy patients were given high-dose intravenous methylprednisolone. Prospective prediction of ophthalmopathy was tested in an independent validation cohort consisting of fewer than 20 hyperthyroidism patients and approximately 16 patients who later progressed to ophthalmopathy. In six Graves' hyperthyroidism patients, the study also compared T-cell repertoires from thyroid tissue with T-cell repertoires from blood. The 75 to 100 discovery patients were randomly split 7:3 into training and test sets. The paper reports TCR Vbeta CDR3 sequencing of approximately 130 peripheral blood samples: under 45 ophthalmopathy, 70 to 85 hyperthyroidism and around 17 progressor patients. On the study overall, not on this receptor specifically: In validation, progression to ophthalmopathy was predicted by the model with roughly 71% sensitivity and nearly 75% specificity, a median of roughly 6 months before onset. Sample size was not statistically predetermined, and investigators were not blinded to group allocation. Most expanded thyroid clonotypes (frequency above 0.001) were also found in blood, which suggests that blood repertoires may mirror thyroid immune responses. Ophthalmopathy was separated from stable hyperthyroidism by a 13 V-J signature model, with around 90% sensitivity and just over 81% specificity obtained in cross-validation and 80%/75% obtained in testing.

The TCR beta CDR3 regions were amplified from RNA transcripts. The first round of RT-PCR for the TCR CDR3 was performed with the HTBI primer set and the Qiagen OneStep RT-PCR kit. Libraries were constructed in a second round of multiplex PCR, after which size selection and purification were carried out. The libraries were sequenced on an Illumina HiSeq2000 using paired-end 100 bp reads. In the source study's methods: SOAPnuke was used to process the raw data, removing reads that contained adapters or uncalled bases, had a mean Phred below 15, or lacked an exact match to the constant primer or identifier. High-quality paired reads were merged using COPE v1.2.5, and each unique nucleotide sequence was defined as a clonotype. MiTCR v1.1 was used to align the clonotypes against IMGT TRBV, TRBD and TRBJ reference segments. Analysis was restricted to V-J combinations with a frequency above 0.0001, which covered about 99% of repertoires. The TCS score was defined as the ratio of F50 (clonal expansion) to E x V (chaos), calculated using BLOSUM62-based TCRdist between CDR3 peptides within each V-J. Welch's t-statistics and random forest reduced approximately 520 V-J features to some 14, which were used in a naive Bayes classifier (R e1071). Thyroid-blood repertoire similarity was quantified with the Morisita-Horn index. Clones were called with MiXCR by TCRdb after fastp trimmed the public reads at Q25, and only in-frame beta chains were retained. Each entry is one CDR3 protein sequence, shown with its most common DNA and genes. TCRdb assigned the V and J calls; the authors' analysis was not used. The sample yields 500,000 to 600,000 distinct CDR3 sequences; about half were counted once. The ten largest clones take up under 20% of the sample.

V loses 9 bases, J loses 4 bases, and the germline ends lie 13 bases apart. Counted from cysteine to phenylalanine, this CDR3 has 12 amino acids. This entry keeps only the CDR3 DNA: 36 bases, framed from base 1. As encoded in the germline V gene, CDR1 is ENHRY while CDR2 is SYGVKD. The receptor chain draws on TRBV10-3 and TRBJ2-7, with TRBD2 perhaps the D gene, on 6 matching bases. This clonotype was obtained from an adult woman with Graves' disease, either hyperthyroidism or ophthalmopathy (not recorded which). Input material: peripheral blood or thyroid tissue (not recorded which). The nucleotide sequence is TGTGCCATTGCGGGACCGAAGTACGAGCAGTACTTC. Translated, this is CAIAGPKYEQYF.